This entry lists 30 T cell receptor beta chains sequenced from one sample in a study of cytomegalovirus exposure and HLA in healthy donors. With 60 Vbeta and 13 Jbeta primers, the PCR was carried out. Generated by immunoSEQ multiplex PCR, the TCRdb table keeps only in-frame clones and is missing some. The sample shows 150,000 to 200,000 clones, just under 80% of them seen only once. Material for sequencing was PBMCs. All receptors derive from a woman aged 45-65 years in good health and CMV-seropositive.

The chain links TRBV9 to TRBJ2-3; tentative D call: TRBD1 (5 bases). Germline V gene data show CDR1 as SGDLS and CDR2 as YYNGEE. V was cut by 0 bases and J by 4 bases, with 15 bases left in between. The CDR3 length is 16 residues. CDR3 protein: CASSVEAGQPADTQYF. The CDR3 DNA reads as TGTGCCAGCAGCGTAGAGGCAGGACAACCAGCAGATACGCAGTATTTT.

This clone was recorded a few times. The chain carries TRBV30 and TRBJ1-2; 7 nucleotides agree with TRBD1. Losses at the gene ends were 0 bases for V and 4 bases for J; bases not matched to a gene: 8. CDR3 length: 15 residues. Germline V lookup: CDR1 GTSNPN, CDR2 SVGIG (reference sequence). CDR3 DNA: TGTGCCTGGAGTGTATCCCGTCAGGGGGTCTATGGCTACACCTTC. This codes for CAWSVSRQGVYGYTF.

The rearrangement links TRBV5-5 to TRBJ1-5; D might be TRBD1 (5 bases). This CDR3 is 18 amino acids long. V was shortened by 0 bases and J by 7 bases, with 23 bases between the two germline ends. Germline V gene sequence: CDR1 SGHKS, CDR2 YYEKEE (reference sequence). The CDR3 loop reads CASSLELPGPGGWQPQHF. Here the CDR3 DNA reads TGTGCCAGCAGCTTGGAACTTCCGGGCCCCGGGGGTTGGCAGCCCCAGCATTTT.

The gene calls are TRBV19 and TRBJ2-7; TRBD1 might be the D (5 bases). Trimming took off 3 bases at V and 5 bases at J, with 17 bases between the two ends. Germline CDR1 is LNHDA and CDR2 is SQIVND (reference sequence). CDR3 length: 15 residues. DNA of the CDR3: TGTGCCAGTAGTATGTCTGGCAGGGAACGCGACGAGCAGTACTTC. Translating it yields CASSMSGRERDEQYF.

The J gene is TRBJ2-1, the V gene TRBV4-1, with 15 bases fitting TRBD2. V shed 0 bases, J shed 7 bases, and the junction held 1 base outside the gene matches. CDR1 MGHRA and CDR2 YSYEKL come from the germline V gene. The CDR3 is 16 amino acids. CDR3 nucleotides: TGCGCCAGCAGCCAAGAGGGACTAGCGGGGGGAAATGAGCAGTTCTTC. This gives the protein CASSQEGLAGGNEQFF.

This chain links TRBV6-5 with TRBJ1-5; D gene ambiguous. Trimming removed 2 bases from V and 6 bases from J, with 11 bases in between. The CDR3 sequence is 14 residues long. CDR1 MNHEY and CDR2 SVGAGI come from the germline V gene. CDR3 amino acids: CASSYDRLVQPQHF. Written as DNA, the CDR3 is TGTGCCAGCAGTTACGACCGACTTGTTCAGCCCCAGCATTTT.

This sequence joins TRBV15 and TRBJ1-4; 9 nucleotides match TRBD1. V gave up 1 base and J gave up 7 bases; unmatched junction bases: 4. Germline CDR1 and CDR2: LNHNV and YYDKDF (reference sequence). This CDR3 is 15 amino acids long. CDR3 in DNA: TGTGCCACCAGCAGAGGGGACAGGGCCGGTGAAAAACTGTTTTTT. It specifies CATSRGDRAGEKLFF.

The chain has TRBV2 and TRBJ2-5; D is perhaps TRBD2 (6 bases). CDR1 SNHLY and CDR2 FYNNEI come from the germline V gene. The CDR3 sequence is 14 residues long. The germline V and J ends were trimmed by 11 bases and 0 bases, with 16 bases remaining between them. The CDR3 DNA reads as TGTGCCTCGGAGGGAATTACGTACCAAGAGACCCAGTACTTC. This encodes CASEGITYQETQYF.

This rearrangement joins TRBV9 to TRBJ2-3, with D tentatively TRBD2 (6 bases). With 4 bases removed from V and 2 bases from J, the gap between germline ends came to 17 bases. The CDR3 loop spans 16 amino acids. Germline loops: CDR1 SGDLS, CDR2 YYNGEE. Here the CDR3 DNA reads TGTGCCAGCAGCCCGCGGGGACGGGGGATCACAGATACGCAGTATTTT. Its protein product is CASSPRGRGITDTQYF.

The chain carries TRBV9 and TRBJ2-7; TRBD1 aligns across 9 bases. This CDR3 region has 20 residues. CDR1 and CDR2 (germline): SGDLS, YYNGEE. V gave up 2 bases and J gave up 3 bases; unmatched junction bases: 21. CDR3 DNA: TGTGCCAGCAGCGTTTACCTCCGAGGGACAGGGTCCCCCTCCATCTACGAGCAGTACTTC. Translation: CASSVYLRGTGSPSIYEQYF.

The V and J genes are TRBV7-3 and TRBJ2-3, with 10 bases lining up with TRBD1. CDR1 SGHTA and CDR2 FQGTGA come from the germline V gene. The CDR3 extends over 15 amino acids. Trimming at V came to 4 bases and at J to 4 bases, leaving 5 bases not matched to a gene. The CDR3 region is CASSSPGTGADTQYF. In nucleotides, the CDR3 is TGTGCCAGCAGCTCCCCCGGGACAGGGGCAGATACGCAGTATTTT.

J is TRBJ1-2 and V is TRBV6-1; possibly TRBD1 for D (6 bases). This CDR3 spans 14 amino acids. With 10 bases removed from V and 5 bases from J, the gap between germline ends came to 20 bases. CDR1 and CDR2 from the germline V gene are MNHNS and SASEGT. Here the CDR3 DNA reads TGTGCCACCACTAGGGGGATGTTCGAGTATGGCTACACCTTC. Protein: CATTRGMFEYGYTF.

The chain links TRBV9 to TRBJ2-7, with D possibly TRBD1 on 5 matching bases. V lost 3 bases and J 6 bases, leaving 22 bases between the germline ends. From germline, CDR1 is SGDLS and CDR2 YYNGEE. The CDR3 runs to 16 residues. In nucleotides, the CDR3 is TGTGCCAGCAGCGCCCAATCAACACGGTTCCAGGGCGAGCAGTACTTC. Protein product: CASSAQSTRFQGEQYF. The full variable domain, in which reference TRBV9 and TRBJ2-7 provide the parts outside the CDR3, is DSGVTQTPKHLITATGQRVTLRCSPRSGDLSVYWYQQSLDQGLQFLIQYYNGEERAKGNILERFSAQQFPDLHSELNLSSLELGDSALYFCASSAQSTRFQGEQYFGPGTRLTVT.

This chain uses TRBV14 with TRBJ2-5, with no clear D. The J call is uncertain, as TRBJ2-7 better fits the DNA end. The CDR3 runs to 13 residues. Germline CDR1 SGHDN, CDR2 FVKESK. The CDR3 loop reads CASSQDNLYEQYF. Here the CDR3 DNA reads TGTGCCAGCAGCCAAGATAACCTTTACGAGCAGTACTTC.

The V and J genes are TRBV9 and TRBJ2-3, with 9 bases that match TRBD2. Trimming at V came to 0 bases and at J to 6 bases, leaving 14 bases not matched to a gene. There are 18 residues in the CDR3. Germline assignment: CDR1 SGDLS and CDR2 YYNGEE. The CDR3 sequence is CASSVGWELAGAWDTQYF. CDR3 in DNA: TGTGCCAGCAGCGTAGGATGGGAATTAGCGGGAGCGTGGGATACGCAGTATTTT. Complete variable domain (other parts from reference TRBV9 and TRBJ2-3): DSGVTQTPKHLITATGQRVTLRCSPRSGDLSVYWYQQSLDQGLQFLIQYYNGEERAKGNILERFSAQQFPDLHSELNLSSLELGDSALYFCASSVGWELAGAWDTQYFGPGTRLTVL.

The rearrangement joins TRBV7-2 to TRBJ2-5; D perhaps matches TRBD1 (5 bases). There are 15 residues in the CDR3. Germline V gene lookup returns CDR1 SGHTA and CDR2 FQGNSA. The V end lost 8 bases, the J end lost 1 base, and 17 bases lay between the germline ends. The CDR3 sequence: CASRPRQSLQETQYF. The CDR3 region has the DNA TGTGCCAGCCGGCCCCGACAGTCGCTCCAAGAGACCCAGTACTTC.

This chain uses TRBV19 with TRBJ2-7; 7 nucleotides agree with TRBD2. Losses at the gene ends were 5 bases for V and 2 bases for J; bases not matched to a gene: 6. Germline-derived CDR1 and CDR2 are LNHDA and SQIVND (reference sequence). This CDR3 is built from 14 residues. This CDR3 reads CASSWTGGTYEQYF. The CDR3 nucleotides read TGTGCCAGTAGTTGGACGGGAGGCACCTACGAGCAGTACTTC.

V is TRBV11-2 and J is TRBJ2-3, with 7 positions matching TRBD2. V trimming: 4 bases; J trimming: 0 bases; junction bases outside the gene matches: 4. The length of the CDR3 is 15 residues. CDR1 and CDR2 (germline): SGHAT, FQNNGV. The CDR3 sequence is CASSYLAASTDTQYF. Here the CDR3 DNA reads TGTGCCAGCAGCTACCTAGCGGCTAGCACAGATACGCAGTATTTT.

V and J are TRBV27 and TRBJ2-1, with TRBD1 matching over 9 bases. This CDR3 region has 14 residues. V was pared by 6 bases and J by 6 bases, with 6 bases of the junction left unmatched. Per the germline V gene, CDR1 is MNHEY and CDR2 is SMNVEV (reference sequence). In nucleotides, the CDR3 is TGTGCCAGCAGGGGCCCGGACAGGGGCAATGAGCAGTTCTTC. Amino acids: CASRGPDRGNEQFF.

This chain joins TRBV7-9 and TRBJ1-2, with 11 bases fitting TRBD1. The CDR3 is 16 amino acids. The junction had 13 bases not matched to a gene; V was cut back by 5 bases and J by 8 bases. Germline V gene lookup returns CDR1 SEHNR and CDR2 FQNEAQ (reference sequence). The CDR3 loop reads CASSRDRGARLGGYTF. The CDR3 nucleotides read TGTGCCAGCAGCAGGGACAGGGGGGCCCGACTAGGGGGCTACACCTTC.

The genes are TRBV6-5 and TRBJ1-2; tentatively, D is TRBD1 (6 bases). Trimming removed 5 bases at V and 8 bases at J, with 18 bases between. The V gene's germline CDR1 is MNHEY and CDR2 SVGAGI. This CDR3 is 14 amino acids long. CDR3 DNA sequence: TGTGCCAGCAGTGTATCAACAGGGACGAGGGGCTACACCTTC. Residues: CASSVSTGTRGYTF.

The rearrangement joins TRBV7-3 to TRBJ1-1; perhaps TRBD1 as D (5 bases). The CDR3 extends over 17 amino acids. V lost 1 base and J 1 base, leaving 16 bases between the germline ends. Germline V gene data show CDR1 as SGHTA and CDR2 as FQGTGA. The CDR3 sequence: CASSLSLGGGRNTEAFF. The CDR3 nucleotides are TGTGCCAGCAGCTTAAGCCTTGGGGGAGGGCGGAACACTGAAGCTTTCTTT.

The CDR3 loop is CASSRTDSYEQYF. The CDR3 DNA is TGTGCCAGCAGTCGGACAGATTCCTACGAGCAGTACTTC. The V call is TRBV7-6, the J call TRBJ2-7; possibly TRBD1 for D (6 bases). The CDR3 is 13 amino acids. V lost 6 bases, J lost 1 base, and 10 bases lay in between. Germline V gene lookup returns CDR1 SGHVS and CDR2 FNYEAQ.

This chain links TRBV9 with TRBJ2-7; 7 nucleotides agree with TRBD1. The CDR3 runs to 16 residues. From germline, CDR1 is SGDLS and CDR2 YYNGEE. J was trimmed by 0 bases and V by 3 bases; bases with no gene match: 9. CDR3 DNA: TGTGCCAGCAGCGGGCGACAGGGAACGGCCTCCTACGAGCAGTACTTC. Its translation is CASSGRQGTASYEQYF.

The chain uses TRBV2 and TRBJ2-5, with TRBD1 identical over 9 bases. The CDR3 sequence is 14 residues long. From germline, CDR1 is SNHLY and CDR2 FYNNEI. The V segment lost 5 bases and the J segment 5 bases; nucleotides outside the gene matches: 6. The CDR3 nucleotides read TGTGCCAGCAGTAACACAGGGGGCCTGGAGACCCAGTACTTC. It translates to CASSNTGGLETQYF.

This rearrangement joins TRBV5-1 to TRBJ2-3, with D unclear. The germline CDR1 and CDR2 sequences are SGHRS and YFSETQ. Trimming removed 3 bases at V and 6 bases at J, with 11 bases between. This CDR3 contains 13 residues. For the CDR3, the DNA is TGCGCCAGCAGCTCCATACCCGGGGATACGCAGTATTTT. It translates to CASSSIPGDTQYF.

V usage is TRBV20-1 and J usage is TRBJ2-7; 8 nucleotides align to TRBD1. This CDR3 is 11 amino acids long. V was clipped by 7 bases and J by 4 bases; unmatched bases: 3. Germline V lookup: CDR1 DFQATT, CDR2 SNEGSKA (reference sequence). CDR3 protein: CSGTGTYEQYF. DNA for the CDR3: TGCAGTGGGACAGGGACTTACGAGCAGTACTTC.

The chain carries TRBV27 and TRBJ2-1, with D perhaps TRBD2 (5 bases). This CDR3 is 14 amino acids long. Trimming took off 5 bases at V and 5 bases at J, with 13 bases between the two ends. Germline loops: CDR1 MNHEY, CDR2 SMNVEV (reference sequence). CDR3 in DNA: TGTGCCAGCAGTCCCCCGGGGAAACACAATGAGCAGTTCTTC. It is translated as CASSPPGKHNEQFF.

The chain combines TRBV28 with TRBJ2-6; D remains ambiguous. CDR1 and CDR2 from the germline V gene are MDHEN and SYDVKM. Trimming removed 5 bases at V and 0 bases at J, with 5 bases between. The CDR3 length is 14 residues. CDR3 amino acids: CASSEPSGANVLTF. The CDR3 coding sequence is TGTGCCAGCAGTGAGCCCTCTGGGGCCAACGTCCTGACTTTC.

V is TRBV28 and J is TRBJ1-1; tentative D call: TRBD1 (5 bases). Germline V gene lookup returns CDR1 MDHEN and CDR2 SYDVKM. This CDR3 has 14 amino acids. The ends were cut back, 6 bases at V and 0 bases at J, with 11 bases in the middle. The CDR3: CASRKGLMNTEAFF. The CDR3 DNA is TGTGCCAGCAGAAAGGGACTCATGAACACTGAAGCTTTCTTT.